This entry describes one TCR beta chain. Its antigen is undetermined. This record belongs to a study of Ad26.COV2.S vaccination and SARS-CoV-2 variants. Study context: Once or twice, 56 days apart, Ad26.COV2.S was delivered intramuscularly. Overall study results and limits: Substantial breadth in spike-specific CD8+ and CD4+ T cell responses was reportedly seen after vaccination.

Using immunoSEQ multiplex PCR, the repertoire was profiled, and TCRdb retains in-frame clones only, with some absent. This sample has about 410,000 clones, with approximately 92% found just once. V dropped 0 bases and J dropped 9 bases, with 6 bases sitting between them. Germline loops: CDR1 LGHNA, CDR2 YSLEER. The CDR3 is made up of 12 amino acids. Treatment described: 19 received Ad26.COV2.S at low or high dose, single or two shots; several received placebo; per-sample allocation not given. The study sampled participants on day 63 after the first vaccine or placebo injection. Built on an Ad26 vector, the vaccine expressed Wuhan-strain SARS-CoV-2 spike.

The genes are TRBV4-3 and TRBJ2-1; D call uncertain. The sequence was obtained from a person aged 18-65 years who received the Ad26.COV2.S COVID-19 vaccine or a placebo. Sample: peripheral blood, taken in a trial of Ad26.COV2.S vaccine versus placebo. Here the CDR3 DNA reads TGCGCCAGCAGCCAAGACCGAATTGAGCAGTTCTTC. This sequence encodes CASSQDRIEQFF.